One T cell receptor (beta chain) is described in this entry. Its antigen is as yet unknown. This sample stems from a study of OX40 agonist ivuxolimab in advanced cancers. Broader study findings: There were, on average, more expanded clones in CD8+ T cells than in CD4+.

Profiling relied on immunoSEQ multiplex PCR, and the TCRdb table lists in-frame clones only, not all of them. The profile covers approximately 70,000 clones, with about four fifths appearing a single time and 5.5% taken by the ten largest. This CDR3 is built from 11 residues. V lost 8 bases to trimming and J lost 4 bases, with 8 bases between them. Germline assignment: CDR1 LNHDA and CDR2 SQIVND (reference sequence). This specimen consisted of CD4+ or CD8+ T cells sorted from blood, obtained in a trial of the OX40 agonist ivuxolimab. The J gene is TRBJ1-2, the V gene TRBV19, with D unclear. This TCR was sampled from an adult with an advanced solid tumor such as melanoma, head and neck, liver or kidney cancer. The CDR3 sequence: CASRVGYGYTF. The CDR3 DNA is TGTGCCAGTCGCGTGGGCTATGGCTACACCTTC.